Sequencing of this T cell receptor beta chain was carried out in a study of blood T cell repertoires in COVID-19 (dated by TCRdb to 2020 to 2021). With regard to the full study: Collaborator samples came from the United States, Italy and Spain and covered acute and convalescent phases of COVID-19. The material from the prospective study consisted of cDNA or gDNA derived from T cells, B-cell-depleted T cells, or PBMCs. Subjects who had been exposed to COVID-19, were actively infected with it, or had recovered from it provided the deeply sampled blood TCRbeta repertoires that made up the dataset. The repertoires were released in a freely available public database intended as a resource for research on the immune response to SARS-CoV-2. The samples were drawn from the first 160 participants of the ongoing ImmuneRACE study and from some 1,300 subjects provided by 6 global collaborators. The sample metadata nearly always contained a de-identified subject ID, COVID-19 status, age in years and sex. Where HLA class I and class II types were available, the types were taken from metadata supplied by the sample provider, not from assay-based typing.

Summary of the overall study and its limitations: Clinical and demographic metadata were provided uncurated, with the amount varying by source and participant.

TCRbeta CDR3 regions were amplified from genomic DNA by means of the immunoSEQ Assay, a bias-controlled multiplex PCR. The source study handled its data this way. The number of nucleated cells in each sample was estimated from the amplification of reference gene primers within the assay. To quantify the absolute abundance of each unique TCRbeta CDR3 rearrangement, sequence reads were collapsed and filtered. For each sample, productive Simpson clonality was calculated by taking the square root of Simpson's diversity index across productive rearrangements. TCRdb re-hosts the immuneACCESS table, in-frame sequences only. Its copies lack some clones; in the studies checked, an unresolved V gene accounts for under half of them, and the cause for the rest is not known. V, J and clone size are taken as reported in that table, and D and trimming were inferred from the DNA itself. The sample includes about 170,000 clones, with around 67% observed a single time. The top ten clonotypes cover 2.5% to 3% of the sample.

Each collaborating institution followed its own protocols to collect whole blood in K2EDTA tubes. For TCRbeta analysis, collaborators shipped samples as frozen whole blood, isolated PBMCs, or DNA extracted from either of those sample types. The CDR3 runs 16 amino acids, cysteine and phenylalanine included. The CDR3 DNA has 48 bases and is translated from base 1. Germline trimming: 5 bases from V, 4 bases from J; junction bases outside gene matches: 11. The CDR1 and CDR2 encoded by the germline V gene (reference sequence) are SEHNR and FQNEAQ. Comments on this clone: Its binding antigen is unknown. Base qualities are not at hand, and no much larger clone is one base apart.

The clonotype originates from a woman at least 80 years old with acute or convalescent COVID-19. The rearranged segments are TRBV7-9 and TRBJ2-3; the central 8 bases match TRBD1. The sample consisted of peripheral blood. For the CDR3, the sequence is CASSPRSGGIPDTQYF. The base sequence is TGTGCCAGCAGCCCGCGGTCAGGGGGCATCCCAGATACGCAGTATTTT. The CDR3 plus the reference TRBV7-9 and TRBJ2-3 genes for the other parts give the full variable domain: DTGVSQNPRHKITKRGQNVTFRCDPISEHNRLYWYRQTLGQGPEFLTYFQNEAQLEKSRLLSDRFSAERPKGSFSTLEIQRTEQGDSAMYLCASSPRSGGIPDTQYFGPGTRLTVL.